This note documents a single T cell receptor beta chain sequence. Its cognate antigen is unknown. There are 15 residues in the CDR3. Trimming pared 6 bases from V and 4 bases from J, leaving 17 bases between. Per the germline V gene, CDR1 is LNHDA and CDR2 is SQIVND (reference sequence). The sample is drawn from a study of T cell responses to AZD1222 COVID-19 vaccine. Study in general: Doses given second, at about 4 or about 12 weeks, were pooled. Findings and limits, study-wide: Donors in the cohort were predominantly white British and more often female, and clonal diversity was possibly underestimated. Within unmutated variant regions lay the reported targets of nearly half of spike-specific TCRs. The CD4 TCRs associated with vaccination extended across spike and predominated at 160-218 and 743-854.

Produced via immunoSEQ multiplex PCR; TCRdb's table is partial and in-frame only. The sample yields 90,000 to 150,000 clones, approximately 90% seen once. The material was peripheral blood, obtained on day 0 of AZD1222 vaccination. The receptor was derived from an adult in good health. J is TRBJ2-3 and V is TRBV19; the D call may be TRBD1 or TRBD2 (5 bases each). CDR3 sequence reads: CASRWAGRDADTQYF. Written as DNA, the CDR3 is TGTGCCAGTAGATGGGCAGGCCGGGACGCAGATACGCAGTATTTT.